The 17 T cell receptor beta chains below were found in one sample sequenced in a study of regulatory T cells in long-lasting Graves disease. iRepertoire HTBI primers and Arm-PCR of CDR3 regions built TCR beta libraries. TCRdb processed the multiplex PCR reads anew with MiXCR; each CDR3 protein has one entry. The sample records about 430,000 distinct CDR3 sequences, 21% being singletons. Time point indicated: persistent/refractory GD, antithyroid drugs over 5 years with positive TRAb. The authors made the TCR library using RNA they extracted from PBMCs. The sample consisted of peripheral blood mononuclear cells (PBMCs), taken when the disease was refractory, from a patient treated with antithyroid drugs. The receptors were gathered from a female donor with Graves disease.

Regarding this clonotype: One base away lies a much larger clone, so this may be a sequencing read error. The chain joins TRBV5-1 to TRBJ1-1; a possible D gene is TRBD1 (5 bases). Germline assignment: CDR1 SGHRS and CDR2 YFSETQ. This CDR3 is 13 amino acids long. With 7 bases removed from V and 3 bases from J, the gap between germline ends came to 13 bases. The CDR3 reads CASGYAGYTEAFF. As DNA, the CDR3 is TGCGCCAGCGGATATGCAGGGTACACTGAAGCTTTCTTT.

This clonotype was recorded at least ten times. The gene calls are TRBV12-3 or TRBV12-4 and TRBJ2-5; weak D call: TRBD1 (10 bases). This CDR3 is 19 amino acids long. V lost 6 bases to trimming and J lost 2 bases, with 28 bases between them. The CDR3 sequence is CASSPRGGQGFVRQETQYF. CDR3 in DNA: TGTGCCAGCAGCCCGCGGGGGGGACAGGGGTTCGTTCGGCAAGAGACCCAGTACTTC.

The rearrangement uses TRBV15 and TRBJ2-7; D unclear. Germline CDR1 and CDR2: LNHNV and YYDKDF (reference sequence). The CDR3 runs 15 residues. Trimming took 3 bases from V and 2 from J, leaving 14 bases between them. As DNA, the CDR3 is TGTGCCACCAGCAGTTCTAGGACCGCAACCTACGAGCAGTACTTC. Amino acid sequence: CATSSSRTATYEQYF.

This clonotype occurred a few times. This chain's CDR3 is CASKRERGEQFF. As DNA, the CDR3 is TGTGCCAGCAAAAGGGAGAGGGGTGAGCAGTTCTTC. The chain has TRBV2 and TRBJ2-1; D possibly matches TRBD1 or TRBD2 (5 bases each). V was trimmed by 7 bases and J by 9 bases, leaving 13 bases between them. Per germline, CDR1 SNHLY and CDR2 FYNNEI. This CDR3 spans 12 amino acids.

This clonotype was counted a few times. The V and J genes are TRBV19 and TRBJ2-7, with 9 positions matching TRBD2. CDR1 LNHDA and CDR2 SQIVND come from the germline V gene (reference sequence). V gave up 5 bases and J gave up 5 bases; unmatched junction bases: 13. The CDR3 extends over 16 amino acids. The DNA for the CDR3 is TGTGCCAGTAGTTACCAGACTAGCGGCTTCACTAACGAGCAGTACTTC. Translated, it gives CASSYQTSGFTNEQYF. Combining the CDR3 with reference TRBV19 and TRBJ2-7 gives the whole variable domain DGGITQSPKYLFRKEGQNVTLSCEQNLNHDAMYWYRQDPGQGLRLIYYSQIVNDFQKGDIAEGYSVSREKKESFPLTVTSAQKNPTAFYLCASSYQTSGFTNEQYFGPGTRLTVT.

This clonotype was seen more than once but under ten times. This rearrangement joins TRBV5-6 to TRBJ1-5; possible D gene TRBD1, 5 bases. Germline V lookup: CDR1 SGHDT, CDR2 YYEEEE. V was clipped by 7 bases and J by 4 bases, with 15 bases between them. There are 14 residues in the CDR3. The CDR3 region is CASLRRGGNQPQHF. CDR3 sequence (DNA): TGTGCCAGCCTAAGGCGGGGCGGGAATCAGCCCCAGCATTTT.

Ten or more counts support this clonotype. The CDR3 here is CSVEESASGSTSYEQYF. CDR3 nucleotide sequence: TGCAGCGTTGAAGAGTCGGCTAGCGGGAGCACTTCCTACGAGCAGTACTTC. This chain connects TRBV29-1 to TRBJ2-7; 10 nucleotides align to TRBD2. The CDR3 spans 17 residues. Germline CDR1 is SQVTM and CDR2 is ANQGSEA. The ends lost 0 bases at V and 1 base at J; junction bases unmatched: 9.

This clonotype was observed a handful of times. The genes are TRBV28 and TRBJ2-7; TRBD1 aligns across 10 bases. The germline V gene encodes CDR1 MDHEN and CDR2 SYDVKM. V lost 7 bases to trimming and J lost 8 bases; unmatched junction nucleotides: 17. There are 16 residues in the CDR3. CDR3 coding DNA: TGTGCCAGCATAATCTCGGGACAGGGGTTGGGTTGGAAGCAGTACTTC. Its protein product is CASIISGQGLGWKQYF.

At least ten counts were recorded for this clonotype. V gene TRBV14 combines with J gene TRBJ1-2; TRBD1 agrees at 8 bases. The CDR3 loop spans 14 amino acids. CDR1 SGHDN and CDR2 FVKESK come from the germline V gene. V lost 5 bases to trimming and J lost 7 bases; unmatched junction nucleotides: 9. CDR3 residues: CASSSSDRVTGYTF. The DNA of the CDR3 is TGTGCCAGCAGCTCATCGGACAGGGTAACTGGCTACACCTTC.

This clonotype was seen a few times. The genes are TRBV27 and TRBJ1-1, with 12 bases aligning to TRBD1. The CDR3 has 16 amino acids. With 5 bases clipped from V and 7 bases from J, the junction kept 11 bases outside the gene matches. The germline V gene encodes CDR1 MNHEY and CDR2 SMNVEV (reference sequence). CDR3 residues: CASSPGTGGLAVEAFF. In nucleotides, the CDR3 is TGTGCCAGCAGTCCAGGGACAGGGGGCTTAGCCGTTGAAGCTTTCTTT.

This clonotype was picked up many times. The V and J genes are TRBV20-1 and TRBJ2-7, with 11 bases matching TRBD1. Trimming removed 0 bases from V and 3 bases from J; junction bases left unmatched: 4. The CDR3 has 15 amino acids. Germline lookup yields CDR1 DFQATT and CDR2 SNEGSKA (reference sequence). CDR3 sequence (DNA): TGCAGTGCTAGAGACTCGGACAGGGGGCTCTACGAGCAGTACTTC. Translated: CSARDSDRGLYEQYF.

With respect to this clonotype: One end of the junction fails to match germline, which may point to a read error. This chain uses TRBV7-2 with TRBJ2-5; 8 positions match TRBD2. The CDR3 extends over 12 amino acids. Germline V gene data show CDR1 as SGHTA and CDR2 as FQGNSA. This chain's CDR3 is CASSPLLAVSFF. The CDR3 nucleotides read TGTGCCAGCAGCCCCCTACTAGCGGTTAGCTTCTTC. Combining the CDR3 with reference TRBV7-2 and TRBJ2-5 gives the whole variable domain GAGVSQSPSNKVTEKGKDVELRCDPISGHTALYWYRQSLGQGLEFLIYFQGNSAPDKSGLPSDRFSAERTGGSVSTLTIQRTQQEDSAVYLCASSPLLAVSFFGPGTRLLVL.

This clonotype was seen at least ten times. This chain uses TRBV6-1 with TRBJ2-7, with D possibly matching TRBD1 (5 bases). The V gene's germline CDR1 is MNHNS and CDR2 SASEGT. The V gene lost 1 base and the J gene lost 6 bases, with 10 bases spanning the gap. The CDR3 is 13 residues long. In DNA form, the CDR3 reads TGTGCCAGCAGTGAAGGTCAGGGTCCCGAGCAGTACTTC. Protein sequence: CASSEGQGPEQYF.

This clonotype was seen a few times. This sequence joins TRBV7-3 and TRBJ1-4; 8 bases align to TRBD1. The CDR3 covers 13 residues. V shed 5 bases and J 10 bases; nucleotides not matched to a gene: 6. The germline V gene has CDR1 SGHTA and CDR2 FQGTGA. CDR3 region: CASSESTGGKLFF. CDR3 bases: TGTGCCAGCAGCGAGTCAACAGGGGGAAAACTGTTTTTT.

In its sample, this clonotype was seen a few times. The chain carries TRBV11-2 and TRBJ2-5; 8 bases map to TRBD1. From germline, CDR1 is SGHAT and CDR2 FQNNGV. The CDR3 is 17 residues long. Trimming at V came to 5 bases and at J to 1 base, leaving 12 bases not matched to a gene. The CDR3 DNA reads as TGTGCCAGCAGCCGTTACCGGGACAGGAGTAGCCAAGAGACCCAGTACTTC. Residues: CASSRYRDRSSQETQYF.

The chain combines TRBV7-9 with TRBJ1-5; D is possibly TRBD1 (6 bases). The CDR3 sequence is 14 residues long. V was cut by 5 bases and J by 3 bases, with 11 bases left in between. From germline, CDR1 is SEHNR and CDR2 FQNEAQ (reference sequence). The CDR3 region has the DNA TGTGCCAGCAGCCCACAGGGAAACAATCAGCCCCAGCATTTT. Protein sequence: CASSPQGNNQPQHF.

The gene calls are TRBV20-1 and TRBJ1-5, with D possibly being TRBD1 (5 bases). Deletions cut 7 bases from V and 4 bases from J, with 14 bases between. Germline lookup yields CDR1 DFQATT and CDR2 SNEGSKA (reference sequence). CDR3 length equals 13 residues. The CDR3 region has the DNA TGCAGTGGGGGGGGTTTAGGTAATCAGCCCCAGCATTTT. This sequence encodes CSGGGLGNQPQHF.